This TCR beta chain stems from a study of cytomegalovirus exposure and HLA in healthy donors. Findings of the study overall: An observed cluster of highly shared sequence variants was recorded as a likely sequencing artifact.

The PCR was carried out with 60 Vbeta primers and 13 Jbeta primers. Sequencing used immunoSEQ multiplex PCR; TCRdb keeps in-frame clones, though not all of them. This sample has a few hundred thousand clones, with approximately 91% found just once. In the case of this clone: What it binds is not known.

Trimming took off 2 bases at V and 0 bases at J, with 17 bases between the two ends. CDR1 is SGHRS, CDR2 YFSETQ, per germline. The CDR3 has 17 amino acids. The chain recombines TRBV5-1 with TRBJ1-2, with a weak D call TRBD1 (6 bases). This receptor was identified in a girl aged 2-10 years in good health and CMV-seronegative. Sequencing was performed on PBMCs. CDR3 loop: CASSLASGVWANYGYTF. CDR3 in DNA: TGCGCCAGCAGCTTAGCCTCAGGGGTTTGGGCTAACTATGGCTACACCTTC.